The 25 T cell receptor beta chains presented below share a single source sample, sequenced in a study of blood T cell repertoires in COVID-19. The method was immunoSEQ multiplex PCR; TCRdb's version includes in-frame clones alone and lacks a portion of them. Of more than 100,000 clones in the sample, about four fifths are singletons; the top ten hold about 5%. Sequencing was done on a sample of peripheral blood. These receptors all come from a woman in her 70s with acute or convalescent COVID-19.

This clone appeared a few times. J is TRBJ2-5 and V is TRBV4-3; 9 positions agree with TRBD2. This CDR3 comprises 16 residues. Trimming removed 4 bases from V and 5 bases from J; junction bases left unmatched: 11. Germline lookup yields CDR1 LGHNA and CDR2 YSLEER. This CDR3 is CASSPGNQAGGETQYF. CDR3 nucleotides: TGCGCCAGCAGCCCCGGGAACCAAGCGGGGGGTGAGACCCAGTACTTC.

The rearrangement uses TRBV5-6 and TRBJ2-7, with D possibly TRBD1 on 5 matching bases. The germline V and J ends were trimmed by 2 bases and 4 bases, with 7 bases remaining between them. This CDR3 region has 12 residues. CDR1 is SGHDT and CDR2 is YYEEEE in the germline V gene. The chain's CDR3 is CASSFRGYEQYV. The CDR3 nucleotides read TGTGCCAGCAGCTTTAGGGGTTACGAGCAGTACGTC.

The V and J genes are TRBV7-9 and TRBJ1-2; D call uncertain. With 4 bases removed from V and 5 bases from J, the gap between germline ends came to 14 bases. There are 14 residues in the CDR3. Germline assignment: CDR1 SEHNR and CDR2 FQNEAQ (reference sequence). CDR3 in DNA: TGTGCCAGCAGCTCCACTGGAGACTCTTATGGCTACACCTTC. This codes for CASSSTGDSYGYTF.

The chain is built from TRBV3-1 (or the pseudogene TRBV3-2) and TRBJ2-3; 9 nucleotides agree with TRBD2. This CDR3 region has 16 residues. Per the germline V gene, CDR1 is LGHDT and CDR2 is YNNKEL (reference sequence). V lost 0 bases and J lost 3; bases outside the gene matches: 4. Here the CDR3 reads CASSQDGLAGTDTQYF. CDR3 coding DNA: TGTGCCAGCAGCCAAGATGGGCTAGCGGGGACAGATACGCAGTATTTT.

The chain carries TRBV6-2 or TRBV6-3 and TRBJ2-1, with a tentative D call TRBD2 (5 bases). Germline assignment: CDR1 MNHEY and CDR2 SVGEGT. Trimming took off 2 bases at V and 6 bases at J, with 20 bases between the two ends. The CDR3 consists of 17 residues. CDR3 nucleotide sequence: TGTGCCAGCAGTTACCTCCGAGGGCTTTTGGGTAGCAATGAGCAGTTCTTC. Translated: CASSYLRGLLGSNEQFF.

The chain recombines TRBV7-2 with TRBJ1-3; possible D gene TRBD1, 5 bases. The V end lost 5 bases, the J end lost 4 bases, and 15 bases lay between the germline ends. The CDR3 loop spans 15 amino acids. Germline assignment: CDR1 SGHTA and CDR2 FQGNSA. In DNA, the CDR3 is TGTGCCAGCAGCCCCCTAGGGGTGAGGGGAAACACCATATATTTT. Translation: CASSPLGVRGNTIYF. Full variable domain (outside the CDR3, taken from reference TRBV7-2 and TRBJ1-3): GAGVSQSPSNKVTEKGKDVELRCDPISGHTALYWYRQSLGQGLEFLIYFQGNSAPDKSGLPSDRFSAERTGGSVSTLTIQRTQQEDSAVYLCASSPLGVRGNTIYFGEGSWLTVV.

The CDR3: CASSLAQAYEQYF. For the CDR3, the DNA is TGTGCCAGCAGCTTGGCCCAGGCTTACGAGCAGTACTTC. The V gene is TRBV5-6, the J gene TRBJ2-7; unclear D gene. V lost 0 bases and J 4 bases, leaving 8 bases between the germline ends. The germline gives CDR1 SGHDT, CDR2 YYEEEE. The CDR3 length is 13 residues.

The chain combines TRBV9 with TRBJ2-2; 8 bases line up with TRBD2. V gave up 0 bases and J gave up 5 bases; unmatched junction bases: 6. Germline CDR1 SGDLS, CDR2 YYNGEE. This CDR3 contains 16 residues. For the CDR3, the DNA is TGTGCCAGCAGCGTAGCTCCCGGGGGGGCGACCGGGGAGCTGTTTTTT. Translating it yields CASSVAPGGATGELFF.

V usage is TRBV4-2 and J usage is TRBJ2-1, with D possibly TRBD1 on 6 matching bases. Germline lookup yields CDR1 LGHNA and CDR2 YNFKEQ. Trimming removed 1 base from V and 7 bases from J, with 11 bases in between. This CDR3 region has 14 residues. CDR3 nucleotide sequence: TGTGCCAGCAGCCAAGGGGGGCTCTCTAATGAGCAGTTCTTC. Translated: CASSQGGLSNEQFF.

The chain recombines TRBV2 with TRBJ2-1; 9 bases agree with TRBD2. Per germline, CDR1 SNHLY and CDR2 FYNNEI. V shed 6 bases, J shed 7 bases, and the junction held 7 bases outside the gene matches. The CDR3 totals 14 residues. The CDR3 coding sequence is TGTGCCAGCAGCCCCTGGCGGGGGGGAAATGAGCAGTTCTTC. Residues: CASSPWRGGNEQFF. The variable domain in full, completed from reference TRBV2 and TRBJ2-1, reads EPEVTQTPSHQVTQMGQEVILRCVPISNHLYFYWYRQILGQKVEFLVSFYNNEISEKSEIFDDQFSVERPDGSNFTLKIRSTKLEDSAMYFCASSPWRGGNEQFFGPGTRLTVL.

The J gene is TRBJ2-1, the V gene TRBV4-3, with 7 bases matching TRBD1. Germline CDR1 is LGHNA and CDR2 is YSLEER. This CDR3 is built from 16 residues. J was trimmed by 3 bases and V by 6 bases; bases with no gene match: 11. The CDR3, as DNA: TGCGCCAGCAGTTCCTCTGGTCAGGGGGTCTACAATGAGCAGTTCTTC. Its protein product is CASSSSGQGVYNEQFF.

This chain uses TRBV19 with TRBJ1-5; D is perhaps TRBD1 (5 bases). This CDR3 spans 14 amino acids. Germline V CDR1 and CDR2: LNHDA, SQIVND (reference sequence). V was clipped by 6 bases and J by 2 bases, with 11 bases between them. Here the CDR3 DNA reads TGTGCCAGTAGCCCGACAGACCGCAATCAGCCCCAGCATTTT. Encoded protein: CASSPTDRNQPQHF. Full variable domain (remainder filled in from reference TRBV19 and TRBJ1-5): DGGITQSPKYLFRKEGQNVTLSCEQNLNHDAMYWYRQDPGQGLRLIYYSQIVNDFQKGDIAEGYSVSREKKESFPLTVTSAQKNPTAFYLCASSPTDRNQPQHFGDGTRLSIL.

V usage is TRBV2 and J usage is TRBJ1-2; TRBD1 might be the D (6 bases). Germline V gene data show CDR1 as SNHLY and CDR2 as FYNNEI. V was clipped by 6 bases and J by 5 bases, with 16 bases between them. The CDR3 loop spans 14 amino acids. CDR3 in amino acids: CASRYREGPYGYTF. The CDR3 DNA sequence: TGTGCCAGCAGATACAGGGAGGGTCCATATGGCTACACCTTC.

V is TRBV15 and J is TRBJ2-3; 8 positions agree with TRBD2. The junction had 4 bases not matched to a gene; V was cut back by 1 base and J by 1 base. The CDR3 consists of 16 residues. Germline CDR1 is LNHNV and CDR2 is YYDKDF (reference sequence). CDR3 loop: CATSRGLARGTDTQYF. CDR3 DNA: TGTGCCACCAGCAGAGGACTAGCGAGGGGCACAGATACGCAGTATTTT.

The gene calls are TRBV5-6 and TRBJ2-3; 12 nucleotides agree with TRBD1. The CDR3 consists of 16 residues. The V segment lost 1 base and the J segment 5 bases; nucleotides outside the gene matches: 5. Per germline, CDR1 SGHDT and CDR2 YYEEEE. The DNA of the CDR3 is TGTGCCAGCAGCTTGACCGGGACAGGGGGCTTAGATACGCAGTATTTT. Amino acids: CASSLTGTGGLDTQYF.

The chain has TRBV19 and TRBJ1-2, with 7 bases aligning to TRBD1. Trimming cost V 5 bases and J 1 base; bases outside gene matches: 13. Germline V gene data show CDR1 as LNHDA and CDR2 as SQIVND (reference sequence). The CDR3 sequence is 17 residues long. The CDR3 protein is CASSFSNRGYRNYGYTF. The CDR3 bases are TGTGCCAGTAGTTTCTCCAACAGGGGCTATCGTAACTATGGCTACACCTTC.

This chain uses TRBV18 with TRBJ1-3; 7 bases fit TRBD1. This CDR3 contains 19 residues. The junction had 15 bases not matched to a gene; V was cut back by 3 bases and J by 1 base. Germline CDR1 and CDR2: KGHSH and LQKENI. The CDR3 DNA is TGTGCCAGCTCACCTTCTCAGGCCCGACAGGGAGTATCTGGAAACACCATATATTTT. Encoded protein: CASSPSQARQGVSGNTIYF.

The V and J genes are TRBV18 and TRBJ1-5; D might be TRBD1 (6 bases). The CDR3 runs 18 residues. CDR1 and CDR2 from the germline V gene are KGHSH and LQKENI. V lost 0 bases and J 0 bases, leaving 15 bases between the germline ends. The CDR3 sequence: CASSPPPTGPLSNQPQHF. DNA of the CDR3: TGTGCCAGCTCACCACCGCCGACAGGACCGCTTAGCAATCAGCCCCAGCATTTT.

The chain combines TRBV7-2 with TRBJ1-4, with TRBD1 matching over 7 bases. V was clipped by 5 bases and J by 5 bases; unmatched bases: 8. The CDR3 is 15 residues long. CDR1 and CDR2 from the germline V gene are SGHTA and FQGNSA. CDR3 nucleotides: TGTGCCAGCAGCGTAACGGGACAGCTCAATGAAAAACTGTTTTTT. It specifies CASSVTGQLNEKLFF.

This chain joins TRBV7-9 and TRBJ2-7, with TRBD1 matching over 9 bases. The CDR3 loop spans 12 amino acids. The junction had 2 bases not matched to a gene; V was cut back by 5 bases and J by 6 bases. Per germline, CDR1 SEHNR and CDR2 FQNEAQ (reference sequence). The CDR3, as DNA: TGTGCCAGCAGCCCGGACAGGGGCGAGCAGTACGTC. As protein: CASSPDRGEQYV.

V and J are TRBV15 and TRBJ1-1; D gene ambiguous. The length of the CDR3 is 15 residues. Trimming pared 1 base from V and 5 bases from J, leaving 14 bases between. The germline gives CDR1 LNHNV, CDR2 YYDKDF (reference sequence). CDR3 coding DNA: TGTGCCACCAGCAGAGGTTGGAAGGGAGGGACTGAAGCTTTCTTT. Translation gives CATSRGWKGGTEAFF.

The chain has TRBV3-1 (or the pseudogene TRBV3-2) and TRBJ2-1; D is perhaps TRBD2 (7 bases). Trimming shortened V by 0 bases and J by 5 bases, and 17 bases separated the two germline ends. Germline V lookup: CDR1 LGHDT, CDR2 YNNKEL (reference sequence). This CDR3 region has 17 residues. CDR3 sequence (DNA): TGTGCCAGCAGCCAAGATATCCTACCGGGGGGCAACAATGAGCAGTTCTTC. It specifies CASSQDILPGGNNEQFF.

V and J are TRBV4-3 and TRBJ2-1; D gene ambiguous. Trimming stripped 1 base from V and 0 bases from J, with 4 bases between. Germline CDR1 LGHNA, CDR2 YSLEER. This CDR3 contains 14 residues. The CDR3 DNA reads as TGCGCCAGCAGCCAAGCGAGCTCCTACAATGAGCAGTTCTTC. Its translation: CASSQASSYNEQFF.

The table lists this clone with a few counts. The chain employs TRBV20-1 and TRBJ2-1; D is possibly TRBD1 (5 bases). The CDR3 runs to 14 residues. Trimming removed 3 bases from V and 2 bases from J, with 11 bases in between. The V gene's germline CDR1 is DFQATT and CDR2 SNEGSKA (reference sequence). CDR3 region: CSASKGLPYNEQFF. The CDR3, as DNA: TGCAGTGCTAGTAAGGGGCTCCCCTACAATGAGCAGTTCTTC.

This clone was seen a handful of times. The V call is TRBV6-6, the J call TRBJ2-7; 7 nucleotides match TRBD1. The CDR3 loop spans 15 amino acids. V dropped 6 bases and J dropped 0; count of bases not matched to a gene: 8. Germline CDR1 reads MNHNY; CDR2 reads SVGAGI (reference sequence). CDR3 DNA sequence: TGTGCCAGCAGCAAGCCACAGGGGTACTCCTACGAGCAGTACTTC. This sequence encodes CASSKPQGYSYEQYF.